This T cell receptor (beta chain) was captured by sequencing in a study of T cell responses to AZD1222 COVID-19 vaccine. Study-wide findings and caveats: Donors were largely white British and mainly female; clonal diversity was possibly underestimated. Repertoire collection took place solely once the T cell response had peaked. After two AZD1222 doses, spike-specific TCR breadth and depth rose versus day 0. Unmutated variant regions are reportedly the target of nearly half of TCRs that are spike-specific.

CDR3 length: 13 amino acids. The germline V gene has CDR1 MNHEY and CDR2 SMNVEV (reference sequence). V shed 6 bases and J 5 bases; nucleotides not matched to a gene: 1. Concerning this clone itself: The antigen remains unidentified.

TCRdb's copy holds only in-frame clones and misses some; the assay was immunoSEQ multiplex PCR. The sample records about 120,000 clones, 88% being singletons. This TCR came from an adult in good health. The V call is TRBV27, the J call TRBJ1-4; 9 bases are shared with TRBD1. The starting material was peripheral blood, obtained on day 0 of AZD1222 vaccination. CDR3 nucleotides: TGTGCCAGCAGAGGACAGGGGAATGAAAAACTGTTTTTT. It translates to CASRGQGNEKLFF.